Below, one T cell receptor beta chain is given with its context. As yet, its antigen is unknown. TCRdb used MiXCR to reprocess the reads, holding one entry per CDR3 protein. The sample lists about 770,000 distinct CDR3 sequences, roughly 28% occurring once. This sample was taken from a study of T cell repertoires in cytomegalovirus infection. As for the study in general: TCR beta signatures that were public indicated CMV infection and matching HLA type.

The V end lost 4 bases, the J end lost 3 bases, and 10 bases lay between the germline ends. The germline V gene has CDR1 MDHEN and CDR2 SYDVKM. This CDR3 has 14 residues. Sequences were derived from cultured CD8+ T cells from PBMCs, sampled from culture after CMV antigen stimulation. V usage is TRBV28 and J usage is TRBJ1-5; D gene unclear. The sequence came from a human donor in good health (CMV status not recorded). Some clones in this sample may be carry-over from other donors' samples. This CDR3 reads CASSSEIDNQPQHF. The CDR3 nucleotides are TGTGCCAGCAGTTCAGAGATAGACAATCAGCCCCAGCATTTT.